Listed here are 11 T cell receptor beta chains from one sample, sequenced in a study of OX40 agonist ivuxolimab in advanced cancers. The protocol was immunoSEQ multiplex PCR, while the TCRdb copy is restricted to in-frame clones and leaves out a portion. Among fewer than 45,000 clones, more than 80% were seen once, and the ten largest hold about 6%. The sequencing here drew on CD4+ or CD8+ T cells sorted from blood, taken in a trial of the OX40 agonist ivuxolimab. All receptors come from an adult with an advanced solid tumor such as melanoma, head and neck, liver or kidney cancer.

Written as DNA, the CDR3 is TGTGCCAGTAGTGCTTGGACTAGCGGGAACTACAATGAGCAGTTCTTC. The encoded protein is CASSAWTSGNYNEQFF. The rearrangement joins TRBV19 to TRBJ2-1; 12 positions match TRBD2. The CDR3 is made up of 16 amino acids. Germline trimming cut 5 bases from V and 3 bases from J; bases unmatched to any gene: 5. Germline CDR1 LNHDA, CDR2 SQIVND (reference sequence). The variable domain in full, completed from reference TRBV19 and TRBJ2-1, reads DGGITQSPKYLFRKEGQNVTLSCEQNLNHDAMYWYRQDPGQGLRLIYYSQIVNDFQKGDIAEGYSVSREKKESFPLTVTSAQKNPTAFYLCASSAWTSGNYNEQFFGPGTRLTVL.

This chain joins TRBV5-1 and TRBJ1-4; D gene uncertain. The CDR3 loop spans 13 amino acids. Trimming stripped 1 base from V and 7 bases from J, with 8 bases between. Germline assignment: CDR1 SGHRS and CDR2 YFSETQ. Here the CDR3 DNA reads TGCGCCAGCAGCTTGTGGGAGGGTGAAAAACTGTTTTTT. Protein product: CASSLWEGEKLFF. The full variable domain, completed using reference TRBV5-1 and TRBJ1-4, is KAGVTQTPRYLIKTRGQQVTLSCSPISGHRSVSWYQQTPGQGLQFLFEYFSETQRNKGNFPGRFSGRQFSNSRSEMNVSTLELGDSALYLCASSLWEGEKLFFGSGTQLSVL.

The chain carries TRBV5-6 and TRBJ1-1; D gene unclear. Germline V gives CDR1 SGHDT, CDR2 YYEEEE. This CDR3 contains 14 residues. The germline V and J ends were trimmed by 4 bases and 5 bases, with 15 bases remaining between them. CDR3 DNA sequence: TGTGCCAGCAGCGCCGATCTAGGGAGGACTGAAGCTTTCTTT. Protein: CASSADLGRTEAFF.

This clone turned up a few times. The chain joins TRBV19 to TRBJ1-5; 8 nucleotides line up with TRBD1. Germline CDR1 and CDR2: LNHDA and SQIVND (reference sequence). V lost 6 bases and J lost 6; bases outside the gene matches: 1. The CDR3 is made up of 12 amino acids. CDR3 DNA: TGTGCCAGTAGAACAGGGGGTCAGCCCCAGCATTTT. This encodes CASRTGGQPQHF.

This clone was seen only a few times. The V and J genes are TRBV29-1 and TRBJ2-7, with D perhaps assigned TRBD1 or TRBD2 (5 bases each). This CDR3 is 14 amino acids long. The V and J ends lost 4 bases and 2 bases respectively, with 15 bases between them. Looked up from germline, CDR1 is SQVTM and CDR2 is ANQGSEA. In DNA form, the CDR3 reads TGCAGCGTTGGCCGGGACGGCAAAACCTACGAGCAGTACTTC. It translates to CSVGRDGKTYEQYF.

V gene TRBV30 combines with J gene TRBJ1-4, with D hard to call. V was pared by 2 bases and J by 5 bases, with 15 bases between. CDR1 and CDR2 (germline): GTSNPN, SVGIG (reference sequence). This CDR3 has 15 residues. Here the CDR3 reads CAWSYLGAANEKLFF. The DNA of the CDR3 is TGTGCCTGGAGTTATTTGGGAGCCGCGAATGAAAAACTGTTTTTT.

This sequence joins TRBV4-1 and TRBJ1-5; TRBD1 aligns across 8 bases. Per germline, CDR1 MGHRA and CDR2 YSYEKL. CDR3 length equals 14 residues. Trimming at V came to 5 bases and at J to 3 bases, leaving 3 bases not matched to a gene. The CDR3 spells CASSLGQVNQPQHF. DNA of the CDR3: TGCGCCAGCAGCTTGGGACAGGTCAATCAGCCCCAGCATTTT.

About this clone: At one of its ends the junction is not consistent with the germline gene, which may arise from a read error. The chain recombines TRBV10-3 with TRBJ1-2; TRBD1 aligns across 11 bases. Germline CDR1 reads ENHRY; CDR2 reads SYGVKD. CDR3 size: 16 residues. CDR3 protein: CASSTPGQGARIGYTF. The CDR3 bases are TGTGCCAGCAGTACTCCTGGACAGGGGGCGCGAATTGGCTACACCTTC.

The chain combines TRBV19 with TRBJ2-5; weak D call: TRBD1 (6 bases). The CDR3 runs 13 residues. Per germline, CDR1 LNHDA and CDR2 SQIVND (reference sequence). V was shortened by 11 bases and J by 5 bases, with 18 bases between the two germline ends. This CDR3 reads CAASTGLEETQYF. The DNA of the CDR3 is TGTGCCGCCTCAACAGGGTTGGAGGAGACCCAGTACTTC.

This clone has a single count. The DNA for the CDR3 is TGTGCCAGCAGCTTATCCCGAACGGCCAAAAACATTCAGTACTTC. Amino acids: CASSLSRTAKNIQYF. The chain has TRBV7-8 and TRBJ2-4; unclear D gene. The CDR3 runs to 15 residues. V lost 2 bases and J lost 1, with 9 bases in between. The germline V gene has CDR1 SGHVS and CDR2 FQNEAQ. The full variable domain, in which reference TRBV7-8 and TRBJ2-4 provide the parts outside the CDR3, is GAGVSQSPRYKVAKRGQDVALRCDPISGHVSLFWYQQALGQGPEFLTYFQNEAQLDKSGLPSDRFFAERPEGSVSTLKIQRTQQEDSAVYLCASSLSRTAKNIQYFGAGTRLSVL.

This chain links TRBV7-9 with TRBJ2-7; a possible D gene is TRBD2 (6 bases). V gave up 5 bases and J gave up 3 bases, with 17 bases separating them. Looked up from germline, CDR1 is SEHNR and CDR2 is FQNEAQ (reference sequence). CDR3 length: 15 amino acids. This CDR3 reads CASSQHGDSHYEQYF. The DNA of the CDR3 is TGTGCCAGCAGCCAACACGGGGACTCACACTACGAGCAGTACTTC. The full variable domain, rest sourced from reference TRBV7-9 and TRBJ2-7, is DTGVSQNPRHKITKRGQNVTFRCDPISEHNRLYWYRQTLGQGPEFLTYFQNEAQLEKSRLLSDRFSAERPKGSFSTLEIQRTEQGDSAMYLCASSQHGDSHYEQYFGPGTRLTVT.